Shown below are 6 T cell receptor beta chains from a single sample sequenced in a study of technical replicates of blood from a few donors. Here immunoSEQ multiplex PCR was the method, and the copy in TCRdb shows in-frame clones only, minus some. The sample contains around 58,000 clones, about 83% of which appear only once. Sequencing input: PBMCs. The source is a human donor in good health. Some clones in this sample may be carry-over from other donors' samples.

The chain joins TRBV5-1 to TRBJ1-2, with TRBD1 as a possible D gene (6 bases). Germline CDR1 reads SGHRS; CDR2 reads YFSETQ. CDR3 length: 17 residues. Trimming took off 1 base at V and 8 bases at J, with 24 bases between the two ends. CDR3 sequence: CASSLWGQQGGNNGYTF. As DNA, the CDR3 is TGCGCCAGCAGCTTGTGGGGGCAACAGGGAGGGAATAACGGCTACACCTTC.

This chain links TRBV25-1 with TRBJ1-2, with 8 positions matching TRBD1. The CDR3 has 13 residues. Germline CDR1 is MGHDK and CDR2 is SYGVNS. Germline trimming cut 4 bases from V and 6 bases from J; bases unmatched to any gene: 4. CDR3 loop: CASSAGGSHGYTF. CDR3 DNA sequence: TGTGCCAGCAGTGCAGGGGGCAGTCATGGCTACACCTTC.

V usage is TRBV11-3 and J usage is TRBJ1-2; 10 bases line up with TRBD1. With V trimmed by 1 base and J by 6 bases, 8 bases remained unmatched. CDR1 is SGHNT and CDR2 is YENEEA in the germline V gene. The CDR3 has 16 residues. The DNA of the CDR3 is TGTGCCAGCAGCTTAGTTGGGACAGGGGAGGGAGATGGCTACACCTTC. Amino acids: CASSLVGTGEGDGYTF.

This chain uses TRBV4-2 with TRBJ1-5, with D unresolved. V was shortened by 1 base and J by 4 bases, with 8 bases between the two germline ends. Per germline, CDR1 LGHNA and CDR2 YNFKEQ. This CDR3 has 14 amino acids. CDR3 nucleotides: TGTGCCAGCAGCCAAGGTAGCCTAAATCAGCCCCAGCATTTT. Its protein is CASSQGSLNQPQHF.

The chain joins TRBV9 to TRBJ1-5; D remains ambiguous. In germline, CDR1 is SGDLS, CDR2 YYNGEE. The CDR3 runs 14 residues. The V end lost 3 bases, the J end lost 7 bases, and 14 bases lay between the germline ends. The CDR3 DNA reads TGTGCCAGCAGCGCCGGAGGGATGGGACAGCCCCAGCATTTT. It specifies CASSAGGMGQPQHF.

The chain is built from TRBV5-1 and TRBJ1-1, with 9 bases that match TRBD1. The germline CDR1 and CDR2 sequences are SGHRS and YFSETQ. V gave up 0 bases and J gave up 4 bases; unmatched junction bases: 10. The CDR3 is 17 residues long. The CDR3, as DNA: TGCGCCAGCAGCTTGGGACTGATGGGGACAGGGATCACTGAAGCTTTCTTT. The encoded protein is CASSLGLMGTGITEAFF. The full variable domain, with the rest looked up from reference TRBV5-1 and TRBJ1-1, is KAGVTQTPRYLIKTRGQQVTLSCSPISGHRSVSWYQQTPGQGLQFLFEYFSETQRNKGNFPGRFSGRQFSNSRSEMNVSTLELGDSALYLCASSLGLMGTGITEAFFGQGTRLTVV.